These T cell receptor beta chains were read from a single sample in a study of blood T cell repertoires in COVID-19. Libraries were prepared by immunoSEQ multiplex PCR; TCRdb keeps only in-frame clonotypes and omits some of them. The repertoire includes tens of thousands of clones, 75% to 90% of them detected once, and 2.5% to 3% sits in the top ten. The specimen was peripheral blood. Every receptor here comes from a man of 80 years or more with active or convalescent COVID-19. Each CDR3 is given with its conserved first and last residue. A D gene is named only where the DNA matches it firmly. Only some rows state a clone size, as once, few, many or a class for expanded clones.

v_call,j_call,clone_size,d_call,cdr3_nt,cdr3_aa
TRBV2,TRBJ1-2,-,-,TGTGCCAGCAGTGACAGGGCAGACTATGGCTACACCTTC,CASSDRADYGYTF
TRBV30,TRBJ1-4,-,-,TGTGCCTGGAGTCCCCGTTATGAAAAACTGTTTTTT,CAWSPRYEKLFF
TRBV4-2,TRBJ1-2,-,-,TGTGCCAGCACTCCCGGGGGTGGGAACTATGGCTACACCTTC,CASTPGGGNYGYTF
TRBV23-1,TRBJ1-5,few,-,TGCGCCAGCAGTCAATCGGGGAGGATCAATCAGCCCCAGCATTTT,CASSQSGRINQPQHF
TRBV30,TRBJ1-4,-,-,TGTGCCTGGAGTGTCATGGTGGCTGAAAAACTGTTTTTT,CAWSVMVAEKLFF
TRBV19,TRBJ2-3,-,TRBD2,TGTGCCAGTAGTGGGACTATTGGCACAGATACGCAGTATTTT,CASSGTIGTDTQYF
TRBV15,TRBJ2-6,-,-,TGTGCCACCAGCAGACCCCGGGAGACCCCCGGGGCCAACGTCCTGACTTTC,CATSRPRETPGANVLTF
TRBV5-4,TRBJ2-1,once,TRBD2,TGTGCCAGCAGCTTGGGTGGCGGGGGAGGCTCCTACAATGAGCAGTTCTTC,CASSLGGGGGSYNEQFF
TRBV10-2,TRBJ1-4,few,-,TGCGCCAGCAGAGACGGACAGTCAGCTAATGAAAAACTGTTTTTT,CASRDGQSANEKLFF
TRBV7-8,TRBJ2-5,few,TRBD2,TGTGCCAGCAGCCCACACTTACTAGCGGTCCAAGAGACCCAGTACTTC,CASSPHLLAVQETQYF
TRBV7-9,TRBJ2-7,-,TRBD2,TGTGCCAGCAGCAAAGGACTAGCGGGAGGGTTCTCCTACGAGCAGTACTTC,CASSKGLAGGFSYEQYF
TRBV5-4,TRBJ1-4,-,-,TGTGCCAGCAGCTTCCACGACTCCGTGAGAGAAAAACTGTTTTTT,CASSFHDSVREKLFF
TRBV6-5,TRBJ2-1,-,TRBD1,TGTGCCAGCAATGGGGCAGGGGGAAATGAGCAGTTCTTC,CASNGAGGNEQFF
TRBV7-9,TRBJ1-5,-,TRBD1,TGTGCCAGCAGCCCCGACGGACAGGGTGGAGGAGGGCCCCAGCATTTT,CASSPDGQGGGGPQHF
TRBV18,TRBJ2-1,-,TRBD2,TGTGCCAGCTCGCCACTAGCGGGAGGGCCAGGAAATGAGCAGTTCTTC,CASSPLAGGPGNEQFF
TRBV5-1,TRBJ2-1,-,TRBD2,TGCGCCAGCAGGGTTCAGGGCGGGGGACTAGCGGACTACAATGAGCAGTTCTTC,CASRVQGGGLADYNEQFF
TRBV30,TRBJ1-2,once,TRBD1,TGTGCCTGGAGTGACCGACGGGTTGGGACAGGAAAAAACTATGGCTACACCTTC,CAWSDRRVGTGKNYGYTF
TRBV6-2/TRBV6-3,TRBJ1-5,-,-,TGTGCCAGCAGTTCCCTTACCAGGGGTCAGCCCCAGCATTTT,CASSSLTRGQPQHF
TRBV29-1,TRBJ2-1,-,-,TGCAGCGGGGATTGGGGCGAGCAGTTCTTC,CSGDWGEQFF
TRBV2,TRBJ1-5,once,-,TGTGCCAGTCACAGGGCCTATAGCAATCAGCCCCAGCATTTT,CASHRAYSNQPQHF
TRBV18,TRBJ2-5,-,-,TGTGCCAGCTCACAAGAGCTCCAAGAGACCCAGTACTTC,CASSQELQETQYF
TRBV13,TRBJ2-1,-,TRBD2,TGTGCCAGCAGCTTAGTCGGACTAGCGGGAGATCGCAATGAGCAGTTCTTC,CASSLVGLAGDRNEQFF
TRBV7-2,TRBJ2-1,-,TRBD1,TGTGCCAGCAGTAGGGACAGGGCGATAGCCGAGCAGTTCTTC,CASSRDRAIAEQFF
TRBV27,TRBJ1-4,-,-,TGTGCCAGCAGTTCAAAGTCCCGGGACAAAGGGGAAAAACTGTTTTTT,CASSSKSRDKGEKLFF
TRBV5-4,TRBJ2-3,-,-,TGTGCCAGCAGCTTGAGGGGGGGCGCAGATACGCAGTATTTT,CASSLRGGADTQYF
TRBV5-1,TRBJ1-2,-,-,TGCGCCAGCAGCGGAATTCTACAGGGCGCCGATGGCTACACCTTC,CASSGILQGADGYTF
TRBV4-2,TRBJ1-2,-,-,TGTGCCAGCAGCCAAGATCTACGGGGGAACTATGGCTACACCTTC,CASSQDLRGNYGYTF
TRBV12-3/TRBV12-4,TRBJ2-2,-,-,TGTGCCAGCAGACAGACGAACACCGGGGAGCTGTTTTTT,CASRQTNTGELFF
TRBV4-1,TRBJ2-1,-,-,TGCGCCAGCAGCCAAGAAGGGGCGGCGAACTCCTACAATGAGCAGTTCTTC,CASSQEGAANSYNEQFF
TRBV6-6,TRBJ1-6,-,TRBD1,TGTGCCAGCAGCTCATACCCTTGGACAGGGACGAGCTCCTATAATTCACCCCTCCACTTT,CASSSYPWTGTSSYNSPLHF
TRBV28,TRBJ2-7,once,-,TGTGCCAGCAGCCGTAGGGGGACGCCCTCCTACGAGCAGTACTTC,CASSRRGTPSYEQYF
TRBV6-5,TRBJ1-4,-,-,TGTGCCAGCAGGACGGGACATTCAGGTGAAAAACTGTTTTTT,CASRTGHSGEKLFF
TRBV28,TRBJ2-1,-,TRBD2,TGTGCCAGCAGTTTCTCTAGCGGATACTACAATGAGCAGTTCTTC,CASSFSSGYYNEQFF
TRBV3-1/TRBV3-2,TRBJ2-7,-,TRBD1,TGTGCCAGCAGCCATGCAGGGGGCCAAAGCGAGCAGTACTTC,CASSHAGGQSEQYF
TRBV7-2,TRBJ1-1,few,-,TGTGCCAGCAGCTTCTTGAACACTGAAGCTTTCTTT,CASSFLNTEAFF
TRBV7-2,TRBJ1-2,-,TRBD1,TGTGCCAGCAGCCTCGGACAGGGGGCTTACGGCTACACCTTC,CASSLGQGAYGYTF
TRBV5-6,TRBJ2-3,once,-,TGTGCCAGCAGCTTGGGGAGTAGCACAGATACGCAGTATTTT,CASSLGSSTDTQYF
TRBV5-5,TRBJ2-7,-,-,TGTGCCAGCAGCTTGGTGCCAGGGGAGCTCTACGAGCAGTACTTC,CASSLVPGELYEQYF
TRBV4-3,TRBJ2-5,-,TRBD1,TGCGCCAGCAGCCAAAACAGGGGGCGGGAGACCCAGTACTTC,CASSQNRGRETQYF
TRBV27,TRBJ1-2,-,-,TGTGCCAGCAGTTTACGGGGACTTGGCTATGGCTACACCTTC,CASSLRGLGYGYTF
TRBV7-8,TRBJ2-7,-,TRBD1,TGTGCCAGCAGCTTGCGGACAGGGCTCTACGAGCAGTACTTC,CASSLRTGLYEQYF
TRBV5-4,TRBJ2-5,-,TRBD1,TGTGCCAGCAGCCTGGGACAGCAAGAGACCCAGTACTTC,CASSLGQQETQYF